The 10 T cell receptor beta chains given below trace back to one sample, sequenced in a study of blood T cell repertoires in COVID-19. Some clones are missing from TCRdb's copy, which holds only in-frame ones; the method was immunoSEQ multiplex PCR. The sample includes 60,000 to 70,000 clones, roughly 80% of them seen just once. The source material was peripheral blood. These receptors all stem from a human donor in a cohort sampled during active COVID-19.

This clone was seen once. The chain recombines TRBV5-1 with TRBJ2-7, with 9 bases lining up with TRBD1. V lost 6 bases and J lost 6; bases outside the gene matches: 13. This CDR3 region has 15 residues. Germline V lookup: CDR1 SGHRS, CDR2 YFSETQ. The CDR3 nucleotides are TGCGCCAGCACGCTGGGGGGGACAGGGCCCTTCGAGCAGTACTTC. Its protein is CASTLGGTGPFEQYF. The full variable domain, its missing parts supplied by reference TRBV5-1 and TRBJ2-7, is KAGVTQTPRYLIKTRGQQVTLSCSPISGHRSVSWYQQTPGQGLQFLFEYFSETQRNKGNFPGRFSGRQFSNSRSEMNVSTLELGDSALYLCASTLGGTGPFEQYFGPGTRLTVT.

CDR3 nucleotides: TGTGCCAGCACCGGCAGGGGCCTTATTAACTATGGCTACACCTTC. Its translation is CASTGRGLINYGYTF. This chain joins TRBV7-9 and TRBJ1-2, with D maybe TRBD1 (6 bases). This CDR3 comprises 15 residues. The germline V gene has CDR1 SEHNR and CDR2 FQNEAQ (reference sequence). With 7 bases removed from V and 1 base from J, the gap between germline ends came to 16 bases.

CDR3 protein: CASSYPSTGVAAFF. The CDR3 DNA reads TGTGCCAGCAGTTACCCCTCTACAGGGGTAGCAGCTTTCTTT. The rearrangement links TRBV6-2 or TRBV6-3 to TRBJ1-1, with 7 bases lining up with TRBD1. With V trimmed by 2 bases and J by 10 bases, 10 bases remained unmatched. This CDR3 contains 14 residues. Germline V CDR1 and CDR2: MNHEY, SVGEGT.

The chain combines TRBV19 with TRBJ2-3, with D tentatively TRBD2 (6 bases). Germline lookup yields CDR1 LNHDA and CDR2 SQIVND (reference sequence). The V and J ends lost 3 bases and 4 bases respectively, with 20 bases between them. The CDR3 length is 17 residues. CDR3 coding DNA: TGTGCCAGTAGTATTAAAGCGGCGGGACCCAGGTCAGATACGCAGTATTTT. Translation: CASSIKAAGPRSDTQYF.

V usage is TRBV6-5 and J usage is TRBJ2-5, with TRBD2 matching 8 bases. The CDR3 is 15 residues long. Trimming cost V 9 bases and J 4 bases; bases outside gene matches: 13. Germline V gene lookup returns CDR1 MNHEY and CDR2 SVGAGI. Written as DNA, the CDR3 is TGTGCCAGTGATCGGTCGGGGGGGCCCGTAGAGACCCAGTACTTC. Translation: CASDRSGGPVETQYF.

The chain uses TRBV5-1 and TRBJ2-5; the match to TRBD2 covers 10 bases. Germline V lookup: CDR1 SGHRS, CDR2 YFSETQ. V gave up 0 bases and J gave up 2 bases; unmatched junction bases: 4. This CDR3 region has 16 residues. The CDR3 DNA reads TGCGCCAGCAGCTTGGCTAGCGGGGGTAAACAAGAGACCCAGTACTTC. Amino acids: CASSLASGGKQETQYF.

This rearrangement joins TRBV7-6 to TRBJ2-3; TRBD2 matches 10 bases. V lost 2 bases, J lost 4 bases, and 9 bases stayed unmatched. CDR3 length: 17 amino acids. Germline lookup yields CDR1 SGHVS and CDR2 FNYEAQ. DNA for the CDR3: TGTGCCAGCAGCTTATGGATAGCGGGGGGCGTGGCAGATACGCAGTATTTT. Translating it yields CASSLWIAGGVADTQYF.

This chain connects TRBV10-3 to TRBJ2-4, with a weak D call TRBD2 (5 bases). Germline values: CDR1 ENHRY, CDR2 SYGVKD. The CDR3 spans 13 residues. The CDR3 DNA is TGTGCTAGCCGCGAGGGCGTTAGAAACATTCAGTACTTC. Encoded protein: CASREGVRNIQYF.

The chain carries TRBV30 and TRBJ1-6, with D perhaps matching TRBD1 (6 bases). Per the germline V gene, CDR1 is GTSNPN and CDR2 is SVGIG (reference sequence). V was clipped by 2 bases and J by 9 bases, with 17 bases between them. CDR3 length equals 15 residues. In DNA, the CDR3 is TGTGCCTGGAGTCGTCCCTATGGGGGCAGTTCACCCCTCCACTTT. This codes for CAWSRPYGGSSPLHF. The variable domain in full, with the rest retrieved from reference TRBV30 and TRBJ1-6, is SQTIHQWPATLVQPVGSPLSLECTVEGTSNPNLYWYRQAAGRGLQLLFYSVGIGQISSEVPQNLSASRPQDRQFILSSKKLLLSDSGFYLCAWSRPYGGSSPLHFGNGTRLTVT.

The chain combines TRBV4-3 with TRBJ2-3; the D is unclear. V lost 4 bases and J 4 bases, leaving 9 bases between the germline ends. The CDR3 extends over 13 amino acids. The germline V gene has CDR1 LGHNA and CDR2 YSLEER. The CDR3 bases are TGCGCCAGCAGCCCCCGAGGAGCAGATACGCAGTATTTT. Translated: CASSPRGADTQYF.